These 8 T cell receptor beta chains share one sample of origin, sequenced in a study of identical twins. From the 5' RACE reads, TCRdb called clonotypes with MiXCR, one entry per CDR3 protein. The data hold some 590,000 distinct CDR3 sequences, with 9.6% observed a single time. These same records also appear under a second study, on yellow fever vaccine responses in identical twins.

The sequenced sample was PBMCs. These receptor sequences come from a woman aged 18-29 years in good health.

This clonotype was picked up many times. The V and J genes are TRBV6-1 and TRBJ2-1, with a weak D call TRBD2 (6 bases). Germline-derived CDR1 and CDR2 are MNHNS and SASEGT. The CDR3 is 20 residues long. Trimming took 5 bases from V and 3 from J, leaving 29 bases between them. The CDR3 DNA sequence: TGTGCCAGCAGTACGACAGCGATTCAGGAGGGCCGCGATTACTACAATGAGCAGTTCTTC. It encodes CASSTTAIQEGRDYYNEQFF.

The CDR3 coding sequence is TGTGCCAGCAGCCTTAGGTCTAGCGGGGGGCGAGAGACCCAGTACTTC. Protein: CASSLRSSGGRETQYF. The gene calls are TRBV3-1 and TRBJ2-5, with 11 bases fitting TRBD2. The CDR3 has 16 amino acids. V shed 4 bases and J 4 bases; nucleotides not matched to a gene: 8. The germline V gene encodes CDR1 LGHDT and CDR2 YNNKEL (reference sequence).

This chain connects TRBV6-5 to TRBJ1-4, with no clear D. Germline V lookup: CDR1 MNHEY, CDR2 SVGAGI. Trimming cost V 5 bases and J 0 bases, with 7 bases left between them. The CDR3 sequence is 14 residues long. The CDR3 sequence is CASSRRATNEKLFF. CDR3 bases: TGTGCCAGCAGTAGACGGGCAACTAATGAAAAACTGTTTTTT.

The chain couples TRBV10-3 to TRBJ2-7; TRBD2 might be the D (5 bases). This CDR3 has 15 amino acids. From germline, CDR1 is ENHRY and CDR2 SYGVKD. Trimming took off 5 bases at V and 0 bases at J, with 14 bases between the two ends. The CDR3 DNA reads TGTGCCATCAGTACGGGAATCCAAAGCTCCTACGAGCAGTACTTC. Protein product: CAISTGIQSSYEQYF.

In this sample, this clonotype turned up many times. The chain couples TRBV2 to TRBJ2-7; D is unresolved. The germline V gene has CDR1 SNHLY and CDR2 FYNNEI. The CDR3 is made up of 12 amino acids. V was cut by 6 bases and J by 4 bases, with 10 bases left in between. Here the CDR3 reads CASRVESYEQYF. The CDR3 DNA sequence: TGTGCCAGCAGGGTCGAGTCGTACGAGCAGTACTTC.

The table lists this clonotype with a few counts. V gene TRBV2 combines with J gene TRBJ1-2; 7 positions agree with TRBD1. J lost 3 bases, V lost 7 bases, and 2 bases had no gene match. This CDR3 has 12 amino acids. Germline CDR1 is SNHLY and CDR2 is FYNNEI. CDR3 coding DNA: TGTGCCAGCACAGACAGGGACTATGGCTACACCTTC. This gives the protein CASTDRDYGYTF.

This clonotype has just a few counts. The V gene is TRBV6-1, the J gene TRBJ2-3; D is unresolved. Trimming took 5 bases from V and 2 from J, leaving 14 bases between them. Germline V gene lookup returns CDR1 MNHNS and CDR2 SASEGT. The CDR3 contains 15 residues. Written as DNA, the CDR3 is TGTGCCAGCAGTCCTGGACCTCTTATCACAGATACGCAGTATTTT. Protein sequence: CASSPGPLITDTQYF.

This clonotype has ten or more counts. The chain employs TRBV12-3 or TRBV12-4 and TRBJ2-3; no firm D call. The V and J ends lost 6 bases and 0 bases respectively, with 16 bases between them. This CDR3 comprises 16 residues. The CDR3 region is CASSPRSPTSTDTQYF. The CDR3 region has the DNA TGTGCCAGCAGCCCCCGGAGCCCTACTAGCACAGATACGCAGTATTTT.